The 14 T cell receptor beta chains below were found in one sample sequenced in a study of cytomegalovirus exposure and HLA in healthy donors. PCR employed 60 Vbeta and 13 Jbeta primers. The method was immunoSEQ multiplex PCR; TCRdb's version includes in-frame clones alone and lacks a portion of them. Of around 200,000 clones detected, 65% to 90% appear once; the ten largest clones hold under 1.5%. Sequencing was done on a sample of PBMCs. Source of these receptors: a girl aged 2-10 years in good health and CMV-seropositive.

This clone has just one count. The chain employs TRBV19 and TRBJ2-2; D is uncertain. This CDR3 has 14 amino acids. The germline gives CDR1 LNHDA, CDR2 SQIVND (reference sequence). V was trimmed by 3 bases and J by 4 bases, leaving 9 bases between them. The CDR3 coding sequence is TGTGCCAGTAGTATGTCAGGTTTCACCGGGGAGCTGTTTTTT. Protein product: CASSMSGFTGELFF.

The DNA of the CDR3 is TGTGCCAGCAGTTTAACAGGGGGCAACGAGCAGTACTTC. This translates into CASSLTGGNEQYF. V and J are TRBV6-5 and TRBJ2-7; 9 bases fit TRBD1. Trimming took 4 bases from V and 5 from J; bases not matched to a gene: 3. This CDR3 has 13 residues. Germline V gene lookup returns CDR1 MNHEY and CDR2 SVGAGI.

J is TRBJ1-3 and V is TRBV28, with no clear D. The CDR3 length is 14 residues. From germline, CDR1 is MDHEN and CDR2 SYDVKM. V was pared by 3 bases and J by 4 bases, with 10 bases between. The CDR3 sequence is CASSLNPRGNTIYF. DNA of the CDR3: TGTGCCAGCAGTTTGAACCCGAGGGGAAACACCATATATTTT.

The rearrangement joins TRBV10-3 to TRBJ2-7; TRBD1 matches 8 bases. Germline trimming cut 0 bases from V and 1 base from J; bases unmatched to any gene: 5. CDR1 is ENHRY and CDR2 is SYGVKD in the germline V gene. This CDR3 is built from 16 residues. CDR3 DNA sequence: TGTGCCATCAGTGAGTCTATGACAGGGGAGTCCTACGAGCAGTACTTC. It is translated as CAISESMTGESYEQYF.

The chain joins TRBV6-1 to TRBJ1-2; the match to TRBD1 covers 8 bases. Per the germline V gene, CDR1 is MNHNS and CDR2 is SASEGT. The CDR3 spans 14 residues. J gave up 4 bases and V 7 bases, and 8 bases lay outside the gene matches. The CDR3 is CASIRAGGTYGYTF. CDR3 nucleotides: TGTGCCAGCATTCGGGCAGGGGGCACCTATGGCTACACCTTC.

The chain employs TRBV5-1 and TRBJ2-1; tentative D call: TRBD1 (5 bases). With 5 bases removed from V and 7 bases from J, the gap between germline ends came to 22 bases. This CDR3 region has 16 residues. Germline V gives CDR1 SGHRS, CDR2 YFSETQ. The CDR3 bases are TGCGCCAGCAGGTCAGGGCCTCAAGAGTGGGGTAATGAGCAGTTCTTC. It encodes CASRSGPQEWGNEQFF.

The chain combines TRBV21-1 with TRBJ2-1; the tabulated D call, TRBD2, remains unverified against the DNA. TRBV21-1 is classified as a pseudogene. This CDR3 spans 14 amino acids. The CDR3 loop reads CARGGGLALNEQFF. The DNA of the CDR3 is TGTGCCAGAGGCGGGGGACTAGCCCTCAATGAGCAGTTCTTC.

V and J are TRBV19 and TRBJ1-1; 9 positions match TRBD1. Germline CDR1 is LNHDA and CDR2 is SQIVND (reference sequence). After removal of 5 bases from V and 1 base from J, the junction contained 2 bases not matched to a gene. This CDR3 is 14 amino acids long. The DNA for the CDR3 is TGTGCCAGTAGTGTACAGGGGGCGAACACTGAAGCTTTCTTT. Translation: CASSVQGANTEAFF.

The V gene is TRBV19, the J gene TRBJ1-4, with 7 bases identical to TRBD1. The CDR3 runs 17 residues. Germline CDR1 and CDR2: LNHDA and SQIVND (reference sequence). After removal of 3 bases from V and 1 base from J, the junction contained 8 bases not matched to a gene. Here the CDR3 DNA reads TGTGCCAGTAGTATTCGACAGGGTGTAGGAACTAATGAAAAACTGTTTTTT. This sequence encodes CASSIRQGVGTNEKLFF.

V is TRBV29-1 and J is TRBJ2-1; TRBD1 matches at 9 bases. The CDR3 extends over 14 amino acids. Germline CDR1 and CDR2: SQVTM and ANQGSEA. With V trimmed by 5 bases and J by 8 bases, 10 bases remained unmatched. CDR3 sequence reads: CSVYRRTGVYEQFF. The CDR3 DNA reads TGCAGCGTTTATCGAAGGACAGGGGTTTATGAGCAGTTCTTC.

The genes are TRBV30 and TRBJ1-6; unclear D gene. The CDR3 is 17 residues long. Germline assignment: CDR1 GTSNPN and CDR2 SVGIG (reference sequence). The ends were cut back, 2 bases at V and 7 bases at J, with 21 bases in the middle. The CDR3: CAWSTLRPLKNNSPLHF. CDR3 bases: TGTGCCTGGAGTACCCTCCGCCCACTAAAGAACAATTCACCCCTCCACTTT.

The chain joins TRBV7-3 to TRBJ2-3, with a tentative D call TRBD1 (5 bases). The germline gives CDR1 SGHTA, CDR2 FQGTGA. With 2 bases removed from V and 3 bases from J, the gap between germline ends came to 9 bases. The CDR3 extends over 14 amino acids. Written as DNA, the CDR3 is TGTGCCAGCAGCTTATCAGGGCTTACAGATACGCAGTATTTT. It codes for CASSLSGLTDTQYF.

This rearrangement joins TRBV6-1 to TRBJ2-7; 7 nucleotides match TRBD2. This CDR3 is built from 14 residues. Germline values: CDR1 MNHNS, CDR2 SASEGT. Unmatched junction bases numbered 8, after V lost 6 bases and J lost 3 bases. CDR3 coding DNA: TGTGCCAGCAGCTCGGGAGGCCACGACTACGAGCAGTACTTC. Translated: CASSSGGHDYEQYF.

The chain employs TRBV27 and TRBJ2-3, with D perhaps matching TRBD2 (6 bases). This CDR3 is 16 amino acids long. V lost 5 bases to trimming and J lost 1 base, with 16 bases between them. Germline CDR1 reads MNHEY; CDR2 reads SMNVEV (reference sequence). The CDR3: CASSRGTSGGTDTQYF. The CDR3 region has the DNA TGTGCCAGCAGTCGTGGGACTTCCGGCGGCACAGATACGCAGTATTTT.